This passage covers 27 T cell receptor beta chains from one sample sequenced in a study of technical replicates of blood from a few donors. Libraries were prepared by immunoSEQ multiplex PCR; TCRdb keeps only in-frame clonotypes and omits some of them. The data hold about 88,000 clones, with just under 95% observed a single time. Sequenced: T cells isolated from PBMCs. These receptors were collected from a human donor in good health.

The chain combines TRBV9 with TRBJ1-2, with a weak D call TRBD1 (5 bases). CDR3 length: 13 amino acids. Germline assignment: CDR1 SGDLS and CDR2 YYNGEE. V lost 0 bases and J 6 bases, leaving 9 bases between the germline ends. CDR3 in DNA: TGTGCCAGCAGCGTAGTTGGACAAGATGGCTACACCTTC. It codes for CASSVVGQDGYTF. The variable domain in full, completed from reference TRBV9 and TRBJ1-2, reads DSGVTQTPKHLITATGQRVTLRCSPRSGDLSVYWYQQSLDQGLQFLIQYYNGEERAKGNILERFSAQQFPDLHSELNLSSLELGDSALYFCASSVVGQDGYTFGSGTRLTVV.

The chain joins TRBV7-9 to TRBJ2-6; D is perhaps TRBD1 (6 bases). The V gene's germline CDR1 is SEHNR and CDR2 FQNEAQ (reference sequence). V lost 5 bases, J lost 1 base, and 9 bases lay in between. The CDR3 has 15 residues. CDR3 region: CASSPTGSGANVLTF. DNA of the CDR3: TGTGCCAGCAGCCCTACAGGGTCTGGGGCCAACGTCCTGACTTTC.

The rearrangement uses TRBV7-9 and TRBJ2-5, with 9 bases identical to TRBD1. The J segment lost 4 bases and the V segment lost 3 bases, leaving 9 bases of the junction unmatched. The germline CDR1 and CDR2 sequences are SEHNR and FQNEAQ (reference sequence). This CDR3 is built from 16 residues. DNA of the CDR3: TGTGCCAGCAGCTTGACAGGGGGTATTGGGGGAGAGACCCAGTACTTC. Amino acid sequence: CASSLTGGIGGETQYF.

This chain links TRBV27 with TRBJ1-2, with 7 positions matching TRBD1. This CDR3 region has 16 residues. Per the germline V gene, CDR1 is MNHEY and CDR2 is SMNVEV (reference sequence). Unmatched junction bases numbered 11, after V lost 2 bases and J lost 5 bases. CDR3 residues: CASSLLGIGGAYGYTF. DNA for the CDR3: TGTGCCAGCAGTTTACTTGGGATAGGGGGCGCATATGGCTACACCTTC.

The rearrangement joins TRBV4-1 to TRBJ2-1; TRBD2 aligns across 14 bases. In germline, CDR1 is MGHRA, CDR2 YSYEKL. The CDR3 length is 15 residues. V lost 0 bases to trimming and J lost 15 bases; unmatched junction nucleotides: 7. DNA of the CDR3: TGCGCCAGCAGCCAAGAACCCCAGGGACTAGCGGGAGTGTTCTTC. Amino acids: CASSQEPQGLAGVFF.

The chain links TRBV5-4 to TRBJ2-3; a weak D match, TRBD1 (6 bases). This CDR3 has 14 amino acids. The V gene lost 0 bases and the J gene lost 1 base, with 6 bases spanning the gap. Germline V CDR1 and CDR2: SGHNT, YYREEE (reference sequence). For the CDR3, the DNA is TGTGCCAGCAGCTTGGAGGGGGGCACAGATACGCAGTATTTT. Its translation is CASSLEGGTDTQYF.

The chain combines TRBV11-2 with TRBJ2-1; the D gene is possibly TRBD2 (6 bases). The CDR3 runs 16 residues. The germline CDR1 and CDR2 sequences are SGHAT and FQNNGV. Trimming shortened V by 1 base and J by 1 base, and 11 bases separated the two germline ends. CDR3 amino acids: CASSLGRARSYNEQFF. The CDR3 DNA reads as TGTGCCAGCAGCTTAGGGAGGGCTCGTTCCTACAATGAGCAGTTCTTC.

This sequence joins TRBV4-1 and TRBJ2-7; D perhaps matches TRBD2 (6 bases). Per germline, CDR1 MGHRA and CDR2 YSYEKL. This CDR3 is built from 17 residues. Trimming left V 2 bases short and J 3 bases short, with 20 bases between. The CDR3 DNA follows: TGCGCCAGCAGCCAACGCACGCGGGACTCTCAATACTACGAGCAGTACTTC. Translating it yields CASSQRTRDSQYYEQYF.

The genes are TRBV11-2 and TRBJ2-7, with no clear D. Looked up from germline, CDR1 is SGHAT and CDR2 is FQNNGV. The CDR3 contains 15 residues. V was cut by 5 bases and J by 3 bases, with 17 bases left in between. The CDR3 coding sequence is TGTGCCAGCAGCCCCCCGCGACTGGAAGACTACGAGCAGTACTTC. It specifies CASSPPRLEDYEQYF. Complete variable domain (other parts from reference TRBV11-2 and TRBJ2-7): EAGVAQSPRYKIIEKRQSVAFWCNPISGHATLYWYQQILGQGPKLLIQFQNNGVVDDSQLPKDRFSAERLKGVDSTLKIQPAKLEDSAVYLCASSPPRLEDYEQYFGPGTRLTVT.

The V gene is TRBV30, the J gene TRBJ1-2; D remains unclear. There are 16 residues in the CDR3. V was trimmed by 4 bases and J by 7 bases, leaving 25 bases between them. Per germline, CDR1 GTSNPN and CDR2 SVGIG (reference sequence). CDR3 sequence: CAWTPYSGIGLGGYTF. The DNA for the CDR3 is TGTGCCTGGACCCCCTACTCGGGGATAGGGCTTGGTGGCTACACCTTC.

This chain links TRBV2 with TRBJ1-1; tentatively, D is TRBD1 (6 bases). With 5 bases removed from V and 5 bases from J, the gap between germline ends came to 15 bases. The CDR3 totals 14 residues. The V gene's germline CDR1 is SNHLY and CDR2 FYNNEI. The CDR3 DNA follows: TGTGCCAGCAGTAAAGGGGGAGGAAGGACTGAAGCTTTCTTT. It translates to CASSKGGGRTEAFF.

V usage is TRBV18 and J usage is TRBJ2-1; 8 nucleotides line up with TRBD1. Per germline, CDR1 KGHSH and CDR2 LQKENI. CDR3 length equals 15 residues. Trimming took 3 bases from V and 6 from J; bases not matched to a gene: 7. The CDR3 reads CASSPPDRVINEQFF. In nucleotides, the CDR3 is TGTGCCAGCTCACCTCCGGACAGGGTTATCAATGAGCAGTTCTTC.

This clone was counted a single time. The V gene is TRBV2, the J gene TRBJ1-1; a weak D match, TRBD1 (5 bases). V was cut by 7 bases and J by 8 bases, with 20 bases left in between. Germline V lookup: CDR1 SNHLY, CDR2 FYNNEI. The CDR3 loop spans 14 amino acids. DNA of the CDR3: TGTGCCAGCACCTCCCTCTCTCGGGGGATAGAAGCTTTCTTT. Protein product: CASTSLSRGIEAFF.

The chain is built from TRBV28 and TRBJ1-5; 7 bases are shared with TRBD1. Germline V CDR1 and CDR2: MDHEN, SYDVKM. The junction had 6 bases not matched to a gene; V was cut back by 5 bases and J by 2 bases. This CDR3 spans 15 amino acids. DNA of the CDR3: TGTGCCAGCAGTCCGGACAGGTACGGCAATCAGCCCCAGCATTTT. It encodes CASSPDRYGNQPQHF.

The rearrangement uses TRBV29-1 and TRBJ1-2; TRBD1 might be the D (5 bases). V was clipped by 4 bases and J by 2 bases, with 11 bases between them. CDR3 length: 13 amino acids. Germline CDR1 reads SQVTM; CDR2 reads ANQGSEA. CDR3 protein: CSVGRQGNYGYTF. The DNA of the CDR3 is TGCAGCGTTGGTCGGCAGGGCAACTATGGCTACACCTTC.

In DNA, the CDR3 is TGCGCCAGCAGCCAACCGGACAGGGGCACTGAAGCTTTCTTT. Its translation is CASSQPDRGTEAFF. This sequence joins TRBV4-1 and TRBJ1-1; 9 bases are shared with TRBD1. The V gene's germline CDR1 is MGHRA and CDR2 YSYEKL. The CDR3 extends over 14 amino acids. The junction had 2 bases not matched to a gene; V was cut back by 2 bases and J by 4 bases.

V usage is TRBV28 and J usage is TRBJ1-1, with a possible D match to TRBD1 (6 bases). The CDR3 length is 12 residues. Germline assignment: CDR1 MDHEN and CDR2 SYDVKM. V was shortened by 7 bases and J by 5 bases, with 11 bases between the two germline ends. Written as DNA, the CDR3 is TGTGCCAGCACCAAACAGGGAACTGAAGCTTTCTTT. It encodes CASTKQGTEAFF.

The chain is built from TRBV11-1 and TRBJ2-7; D may be TRBD2 (7 bases). Germline V CDR1 and CDR2: SGHAT, FQDESV (reference sequence). V lost 3 bases, J lost 0 bases, and 9 bases lay in between. This CDR3 contains 14 residues. The CDR3: CASSFGGASYEQYF. DNA of the CDR3: TGTGCCAGCAGCTTTGGGGGGGCCTCCTACGAGCAGTACTTC.

The gene calls are TRBV4-1 and TRBJ2-2; a weak D match, TRBD2 (5 bases). The V gene's germline CDR1 is MGHRA and CDR2 YSYEKL. Trimming cost V 3 bases and J 1 base, with 12 bases left between them. This CDR3 has 16 residues. CDR3 amino acids: CASSQYNRENTGELFF. CDR3 in DNA: TGCGCCAGCAGCCAGTATAACCGGGAGAACACCGGGGAGCTGTTTTTT.

The chain uses TRBV6-1 and TRBJ2-1; the D is unclear. V was cut by 3 bases and J by 1 base, with 7 bases left in between. The CDR3 contains 14 residues. The germline V gene encodes CDR1 MNHNS and CDR2 SASEGT. CDR3: CASSEAGSYNEQFF. CDR3 nucleotides: TGTGCCAGCAGTGAGGCCGGGTCCTACAATGAGCAGTTCTTC.

The V and J genes are TRBV6-1 and TRBJ2-1, with D possibly being TRBD1 (6 bases). V was cut by 6 bases and J by 2 bases, with 11 bases left in between. Germline V CDR1 and CDR2: MNHNS, SASEGT. The CDR3 runs 14 residues. The CDR3 DNA is TGTGCCAGCAGGCACCAGGGGACCTACAATGAGCAGTTCTTC. As protein: CASRHQGTYNEQFF.

V and J are TRBV4-1 and TRBJ2-7, with 8 bases lining up with TRBD2. V trimming: 3 bases; J trimming: 2 bases; junction bases outside the gene matches: 15. The CDR3 spans 18 residues. Germline-derived CDR1 and CDR2 are MGHRA and YSYEKL. CDR3 loop: CASSHKITRERGTYEQYF. In DNA, the CDR3 is TGCGCCAGCAGCCATAAGATAACTCGGGAGCGGGGGACCTACGAGCAGTACTTC.

The genes are TRBV13 and TRBJ2-7, with D perhaps matching TRBD1 (5 bases). The length of the CDR3 is 15 residues. Germline CDR1 reads PRHDT; CDR2 reads FYEKMQ (reference sequence). V shed 3 bases and J shed 3 bases, with 15 bases lying between them. As DNA, the CDR3 is TGTGCCAGCAGCTTTCGTCTGGACACCAGCTACGAGCAGTACTTC. Translating gives CASSFRLDTSYEQYF. The variable domain in full, completed from reference TRBV13 and TRBJ2-7, reads AAGVIQSPRHLIKEKRETATLKCYPIPRHDTVYWYQQGPGQDPQFLISFYEKMQSDKGSIPDRFSAQQFSDYHSELNMSSLELGDSALYFCASSFRLDTSYEQYFGPGTRLTVT.

The chain joins TRBV27 to TRBJ1-5; D is unclear. CDR3 size: 14 residues. Trimming shortened V by 3 bases and J by 3 bases, and 9 bases separated the two germline ends. Germline CDR1 MNHEY, CDR2 SMNVEV (reference sequence). The CDR3 bases are TGTGCCAGCAGTTTGTACGGGGACAATCAGCCCCAGCATTTT. This codes for CASSLYGDNQPQHF.

V is TRBV6-4 and J is TRBJ1-1, with D possibly being TRBD1 (6 bases). With 7 bases removed from V and 4 bases from J, the gap between germline ends came to 16 bases. This CDR3 is built from 14 residues. Germline CDR1 MRHNA, CDR2 SNTAGT. CDR3 region: CASKNRVGVTEAFF. CDR3 DNA sequence: TGTGCCAGCAAAAACAGGGTCGGTGTCACTGAAGCTTTCTTT.

CDR3 nucleotide sequence: TGTGCCAGTAGTATAGTAAGCGGGATTGGATCCTACGAGCAGTACTTC. This codes for CASSIVSGIGSYEQYF. The rearrangement joins TRBV19 to TRBJ2-7, with 7 bases identical to TRBD2. Germline CDR1 LNHDA, CDR2 SQIVND (reference sequence). This CDR3 spans 16 amino acids. J gave up 1 base and V 1 base, and 7 bases lay outside the gene matches.

This rearrangement joins TRBV25-1 to TRBJ2-3; tentatively, D is TRBD2 (6 bases). Germline lookup yields CDR1 MGHDK and CDR2 SYGVNS. CDR3 length: 13 amino acids. Trimming took 1 base from V and 7 from J, leaving 9 bases between them. The CDR3 loop is CASSEFGGNTQYF. The CDR3 nucleotides read TGTGCCAGCAGTGAATTCGGGGGAAATACGCAGTATTTT.